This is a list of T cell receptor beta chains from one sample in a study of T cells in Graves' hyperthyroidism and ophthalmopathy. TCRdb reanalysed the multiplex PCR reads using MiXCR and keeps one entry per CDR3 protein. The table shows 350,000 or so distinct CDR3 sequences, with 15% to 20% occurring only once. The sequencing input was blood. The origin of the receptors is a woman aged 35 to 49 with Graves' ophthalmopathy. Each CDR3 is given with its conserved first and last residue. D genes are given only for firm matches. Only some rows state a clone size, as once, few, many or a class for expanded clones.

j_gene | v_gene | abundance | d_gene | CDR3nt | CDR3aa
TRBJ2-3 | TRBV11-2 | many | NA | TGTGCCAGCAGCTTAGGGGCCCTAGATACGCAGTATTTT | CASSLGALDTQYF
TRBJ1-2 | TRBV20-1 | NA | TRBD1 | TGCAGTGCTAGAAGGGGGCTGGGCTATGGCTACACCTTC | CSARRGLGYGYTF
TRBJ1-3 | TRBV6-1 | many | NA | TGTGCCAGCAGTGATACCGGGTTGTCTGGAAACACCATATATTTT | CASSDTGLSGNTIYF
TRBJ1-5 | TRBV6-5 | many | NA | TGTGCCAGCAGGATGACGGTTTATCAACCCCAGCATTTT | CASRMTVYQPQHF
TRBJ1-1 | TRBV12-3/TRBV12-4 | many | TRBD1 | TGTGCCAGCAAAAGGACAGGGCTTAACACTGAAGCTTTCTTT | CASKRTGLNTEAFF
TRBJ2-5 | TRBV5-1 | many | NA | TGCGCCAGCAGCTTGGCCTGGAGCGAACGTGAGGCCCAGTACTTC | CASSLAWSEREAQYF
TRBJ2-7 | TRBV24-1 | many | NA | TGTGCCACCAGTGACTCCACCACTTACGAGCAGTACTTC | CATSDSTTYEQYF
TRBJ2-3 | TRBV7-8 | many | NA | TGTGCCAGCAGCTTATCTCTAACAGATACGCAGTATTTT | CASSLSLTDTQYF
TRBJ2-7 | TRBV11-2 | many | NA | TGTGCCAGCAGCTTCCCGGGACCTCAAGAGCAGTACTTC | CASSFPGPQEQYF
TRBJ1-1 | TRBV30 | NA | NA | TGTGCCTGGAGTGTACGGGGAGGGAACACTGAAGCTTTCTTT | CAWSVRGGNTEAFF
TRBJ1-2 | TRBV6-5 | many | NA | TGTGCCAGCAGCTTTAGAACAGGTCTTCTTCGGGATGGCTACACCTTC | CASSFRTGLLRDGYTF
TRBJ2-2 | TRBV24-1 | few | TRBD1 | TGTGCCACCAGTGACAACTCCGGGACAGGGACCGGGGAGCTGTTTTTT | CATSDNSGTGTGELFF
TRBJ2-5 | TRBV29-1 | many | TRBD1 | TGCAGCGTAGCACCCCGGGACAGGGGCCAAGAGACCCAGTACTTC | CSVAPRDRGQETQYF
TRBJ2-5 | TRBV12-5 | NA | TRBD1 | TGTGCTAGTGGAAGGACAGGGGCACGGGAGACCCAGTACTTC | CASGRTGARETQYF
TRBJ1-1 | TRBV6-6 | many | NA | TGTGCCAGCGGGTGGGGGCGGAACACTGAAGCTTTCTTT | CASGWGRNTEAFF
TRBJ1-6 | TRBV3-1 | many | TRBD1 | TGTGCCAGCAGCTTACAGGGGGCACCCCTCCACTTT | CASSLQGAPLHF
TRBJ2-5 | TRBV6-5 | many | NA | TGTGCCAGCAGTTACTACCGGGCAGGCAGAGCCCAAGAGACCCAGTACTTC | CASSYYRAGRAQETQYF
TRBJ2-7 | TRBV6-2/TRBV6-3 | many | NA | TGTGCCAGCAGTTCGTCGGGAACCGGATACGAGCAGTACTTC | CASSSSGTGYEQYF
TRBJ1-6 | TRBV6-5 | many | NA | TGTGCCAGCAGTCTCGGGGAGGCCTATAATTCACCCCCCCACTTT | CASSLGEAYNSPPHF
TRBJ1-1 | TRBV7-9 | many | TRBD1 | TGTGCCAGCAGCTTAGCAGGGGGCGCTGATTCTGAAGCTTTCTTT | CASSLAGGADSEAFF
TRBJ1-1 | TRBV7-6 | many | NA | TGTGCCAGCAGCCCCGAGAACACTGAAGCTTTCTTT | CASSPENTEAFF
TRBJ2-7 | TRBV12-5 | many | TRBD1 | TGTGCTAGTGGTCCATGGACAGGGGGTGAGGGAGAGCAGTACTTC | CASGPWTGGEGEQYF
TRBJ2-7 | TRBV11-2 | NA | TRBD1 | TGTGCCAGCAGCCCGCGACAGGGGCGGTCCTACGAGCAGTACTTC | CASSPRQGRSYEQYF
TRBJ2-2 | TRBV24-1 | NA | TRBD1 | TGTGCCACCAGTGACTTTCCTTCGGGACAGGGGAACACCGGGGAGCTGTTTTTT | CATSDFPSGQGNTGELFF
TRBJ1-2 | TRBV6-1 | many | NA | TGTGCCAGCAGTGAATACGACAGGAGTACCTATGGCTACACCTTC | CASSEYDRSTYGYTF
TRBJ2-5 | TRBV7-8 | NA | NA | TGTGCCAGCAGCTTAGTTTCCGGAGAGACCCAGTACTTC | CASSLVSGETQYF
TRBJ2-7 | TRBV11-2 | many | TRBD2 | TGTGCCAGCACCCTGACTAGCGGGTCTTCCTACGAGCAGTACTTC | CASTLTSGSSYEQYF
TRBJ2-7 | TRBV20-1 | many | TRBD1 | TGCAGTGCTAGAGGTGTCGGGACAGGCCTCTACGAGCAGTACTTC | CSARGVGTGLYEQYF